The 22 T cell receptor beta chains below come from one sample, sequenced in a study of OX40 agonist ivuxolimab in advanced cancers. Data came from immunoSEQ multiplex PCR; TCRdb stores just in-frame clones and leaves some out. The sample yields 80,000 to 95,000 clones, 80% to 90% seen once. This specimen was CD4+ or CD8+ T cells sorted from blood, taken in a trial of the OX40 agonist ivuxolimab. These receptors all come from an adult with an advanced solid tumor such as melanoma, head and neck, liver or kidney cancer.

The genes are TRBV5-1 and TRBJ1-6; D perhaps matches TRBD1 (6 bases). The V gene lost 2 bases and the J gene lost 5 bases, with 8 bases spanning the gap. Germline V gives CDR1 SGHRS, CDR2 YFSETQ. CDR3 length: 14 residues. CDR3 sequence: CASSLQGDNSPLHF. The CDR3 DNA reads as TGCGCCAGCAGCTTACAGGGAGATAATTCACCCCTCCACTTT.

The rearrangement uses TRBV10-3 and TRBJ2-7, with TRBD2 matching 9 bases. CDR1 and CDR2 (germline): ENHRY, SYGVKD. V trimming: 10 bases; J trimming: 5 bases; junction bases outside the gene matches: 6. The CDR3 is 12 amino acids. The DNA of the CDR3 is TGTGCCACCGGGACTAGCAGCGACGAGCAGTACTTC. This sequence encodes CATGTSSDEQYF.

The rearrangement uses TRBV4-2 and TRBJ1-1; 12 bases map to TRBD1. The CDR3 has 16 residues. V shed 1 base and J 8 bases; nucleotides not matched to a gene: 8. Germline V gene lookup returns CDR1 LGHNA and CDR2 YNFKEQ. This chain's CDR3 is CASSQAGQGALKEAFF. The DNA for the CDR3 is TGTGCCAGCAGCCAAGCGGGACAGGGGGCGCTGAAGGAAGCTTTCTTT.

This clone was observed a single time. The chain recombines TRBV13 with TRBJ2-5; 7 bases fit TRBD2. CDR3 length: 15 residues. The V gene's germline CDR1 is PRHDT and CDR2 FYEKMQ (reference sequence). With V trimmed by 0 bases and J by 1 base, 2 bases remained unmatched. The CDR3 DNA follows: TGTGCCAGCAGCTTAGGCGGGGGGAGCCAAGAGACCCAGTACTTC. Translated, it gives CASSLGGGSQETQYF.

The DNA of the CDR3 is TGTGCTAGTAAGGGAGCCAACACTGAAGCTTTCTTT. It is translated as CASKGANTEAFF. The V gene is TRBV12-5, the J gene TRBJ1-1; D is unresolved. Trimming removed 8 bases at V and 2 bases at J, with 9 bases between. Germline loops: CDR1 LGHNT, CDR2 FRNRAP. The length of the CDR3 is 12 residues.

The J gene is TRBJ2-7, the V gene TRBV7-2; a weak D match, TRBD1 (5 bases). Germline loops: CDR1 SGHTA, CDR2 FQGNSA. V lost 1 base, J lost 3 bases, and 13 bases lay in between. The CDR3 extends over 15 amino acids. The CDR3, as DNA: TGTGCCAGCAGCTTAGACAGGAGATTGGGCTACGAGCAGTACTTC. This translates into CASSLDRRLGYEQYF.

The chain couples TRBV11-3 to TRBJ2-3, with D possibly being TRBD1 (6 bases). V was pared by 5 bases and J by 2 bases, with 20 bases between. There are 17 residues in the CDR3. Germline V lookup: CDR1 SGHNT, CDR2 YENEEA. The DNA for the CDR3 is TGTGCCAGCAGCGAAGGGGGAAAGACAGAAAACACAGATACGCAGTATTTT. The encoded protein is CASSEGGKTENTDTQYF.

In DNA, the CDR3 is TGCGCCAGCAGCTTGACCGGACAGGTCGCGGCCTATGGCTACACCTTC. This translates into CASSLTGQVAAYGYTF. This chain connects TRBV5-1 to TRBJ1-2; 7 bases are a match to TRBD1. The germline V gene encodes CDR1 SGHRS and CDR2 YFSETQ. This CDR3 contains 16 residues. V lost 1 base and J lost 4; bases outside the gene matches: 10.

Points on this clone: Relative to the germline gene, one junction end is altered; a read error may explain this. The chain combines TRBV6-6 with TRBJ1-2; 7 positions match TRBD1. This CDR3 has 16 amino acids. CDR1 and CDR2 from the germline V gene are MNHNY and SVGAGI (reference sequence). CDR3 sequence: CAGSFYRQGINYGYTF. The CDR3 coding sequence is TGTGCCGGCAGTTTCTATAGACAGGGAATTAACTATGGCTACACCTTC.

In this sample, this clone turned up once. This chain uses TRBV6-1 with TRBJ1-5; possible D gene TRBD1, 6 bases. Germline V gives CDR1 MNHNS, CDR2 SASEGT. This CDR3 has 15 amino acids. Trimming took 3 bases from V and 5 from J, leaving 14 bases between them. CDR3 nucleotides: TGTGCCAGCAGTGATCGGGGGGCATCATATCAGCCCCAGCATTTT. It specifies CASSDRGASYQPQHF.

The chain has TRBV27 and TRBJ1-1, with a tentative D call TRBD1 (5 bases). V lost 7 bases to trimming and J lost 3 bases, with 15 bases between them. The CDR3 has 14 amino acids. The germline V gene encodes CDR1 MNHEY and CDR2 SMNVEV (reference sequence). CDR3 bases: TGTGCCAGCACGATTTCCGGGGGTTACACTGAAGCTTTCTTT. It yields the protein CASTISGGYTEAFF.

In nucleotides, the CDR3 is TGTGCCAGCAGCGCGACAGGGGGAATAGGCAATCAGCCCCAGCATTTT. As protein: CASSATGGIGNQPQHF. The chain combines TRBV2 with TRBJ1-5; TRBD1 agrees at 9 bases. The germline V gene encodes CDR1 SNHLY and CDR2 FYNNEI. V dropped 6 bases and J dropped 2; count of bases not matched to a gene: 8. This CDR3 is built from 16 residues.

This clone has only one observation. The chain couples TRBV7-9 to TRBJ1-1, with D hard to call. The CDR3 spans 12 residues. Germline assignment: CDR1 SEHNR and CDR2 FQNEAQ (reference sequence). Trimming pared 5 bases from V and 7 bases from J, leaving 11 bases between. Here the CDR3 reads CASSLPPGEAFF. The CDR3 DNA sequence: TGTGCCAGCAGCCTACCCCCCGGTGAAGCTTTCTTT.

This sequence joins TRBV11-2 and TRBJ2-5; perhaps TRBD2 as D (6 bases). Between the trimmed V and J ends, which lost 0 bases and 11 bases, there was a span of 10 bases. The length of the CDR3 is 12 residues. Germline values: CDR1 SGHAT, CDR2 FQNNGV. CDR3 region: CASSLDRREQYF. CDR3 coding DNA: TGTGCCAGCAGCTTAGATCGTCGGGAGCAGTACTTC.

The J gene is TRBJ1-1, the V gene TRBV7-9; D unresolved. Germline V gives CDR1 SEHNR, CDR2 FQNEAQ (reference sequence). The CDR3 runs 12 residues. Trimming took 5 bases from V and 5 from J, leaving 9 bases between them. CDR3: CASSVLKTEAFF. In nucleotides, the CDR3 is TGTGCCAGCAGCGTACTCAAGACTGAAGCTTTCTTT.

This clone showed up just once. V is TRBV30 and J is TRBJ1-4; 8 bases fit TRBD1. J was trimmed by 4 bases and V by 2 bases; bases with no gene match: 9. CDR3 length: 16 residues. The V gene's germline CDR1 is GTSNPN and CDR2 SVGIG (reference sequence). CDR3 sequence (DNA): TGTGCCTGGAGTCCTCGGACAGGGCTGGGTAATGAAAAACTGTTTTTT. It translates to CAWSPRTGLGNEKLFF.

The rearrangement uses TRBV7-3 and TRBJ2-1; D is uncertain. The length of the CDR3 is 15 residues. Trimming left V 3 bases short and J 0 bases short, with 9 bases between. Per germline, CDR1 SGHTA and CDR2 FQGTGA. CDR3 DNA sequence: TGTGCCAGCAGCTTCCGACGGACCTCCTACAATGAGCAGTTCTTC. Protein: CASSFRRTSYNEQFF.

This CDR3 is CASSQEASGGRSSGANVLTF. CDR3 in DNA: TGTGCCAGCAGCCAAGAAGCTAGCGGGGGGCGTAGCTCTGGGGCCAACGTCCTGACTTTC. This chain uses TRBV4-2 with TRBJ2-6, with 11 bases that match TRBD2. This CDR3 has 20 residues. The germline V gene encodes CDR1 LGHNA and CDR2 YNFKEQ. V lost 0 bases to trimming and J lost 0 bases; unmatched junction nucleotides: 7.

CDR3 residues: CASSSRTVGETQYF. CDR3 sequence (DNA): TGTGCCAGCAGTTCTCGGACAGTCGGGGAGACCCAGTACTTC. The rearrangement uses TRBV6-1 and TRBJ2-5; TRBD1 is a possible D gene (6 bases). CDR1 is MNHNS, CDR2 SASEGT, per germline. CDR3 length equals 14 residues. Trimming removed 5 bases at V and 5 bases at J, with 15 bases between.

This clone was counted between two and nine times. The chain uses TRBV4-1 and TRBJ2-1; TRBD1 matches 7 bases. The CDR3 contains 14 residues. Germline CDR1 is MGHRA and CDR2 is YSYEKL. The J segment lost 4 bases and the V segment lost 1 base, leaving 1 base of the junction unmatched. The CDR3 DNA follows: TGCGCCAGCAGCCAAGGGGGACAGTACAATGAGCAGTTCTTC. As protein: CASSQGGQYNEQFF.

Of note for this clone: Other DNA sequences of this sample code for an identical CDR3. The CDR3 region is CASSLGQYEQYF. In DNA, the CDR3 is TGCGCCAGCAGCTTGGGACAATACGAGCAGTACTTC. This chain joins TRBV5-1 and TRBJ2-7; no clear D. The V end lost 0 bases, the J end lost 4 bases, and 5 bases lay between the germline ends. The length of the CDR3 is 12 residues. In germline, CDR1 is SGHRS, CDR2 YFSETQ.

The rearrangement links TRBV4-3 to TRBJ1-2; 7 bases match TRBD1. The CDR3 length is 16 residues. CDR1 is LGHNA, CDR2 YSLEER, per germline. V shed 0 bases, J shed 3 bases, and the junction held 7 bases outside the gene matches. The CDR3 here is CASSQDLTGAYYGYTF. CDR3 DNA sequence: TGCGCCAGCAGCCAAGATTTAACAGGGGCCTACTATGGCTACACCTTC.